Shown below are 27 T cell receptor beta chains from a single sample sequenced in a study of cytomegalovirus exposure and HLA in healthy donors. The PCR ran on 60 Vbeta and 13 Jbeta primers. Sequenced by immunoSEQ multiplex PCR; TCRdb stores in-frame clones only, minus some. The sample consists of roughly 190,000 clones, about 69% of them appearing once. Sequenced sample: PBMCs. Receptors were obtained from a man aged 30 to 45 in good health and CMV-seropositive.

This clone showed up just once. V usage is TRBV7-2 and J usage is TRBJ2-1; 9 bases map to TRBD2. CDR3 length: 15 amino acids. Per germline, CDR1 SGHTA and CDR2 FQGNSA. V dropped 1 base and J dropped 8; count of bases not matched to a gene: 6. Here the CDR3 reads CASSLGGSGSDEQFF. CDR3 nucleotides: TGTGCCAGCAGCTTAGGGGGTAGCGGGAGCGATGAGCAGTTCTTC.

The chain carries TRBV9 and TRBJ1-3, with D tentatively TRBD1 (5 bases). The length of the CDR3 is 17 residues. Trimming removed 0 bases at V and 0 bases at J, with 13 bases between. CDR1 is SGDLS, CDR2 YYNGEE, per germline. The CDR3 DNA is TGTGCCAGCAGCGTAGGCGGGACGGCAAACTCTGGAAACACCATATATTTT. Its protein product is CASSVGGTANSGNTIYF.

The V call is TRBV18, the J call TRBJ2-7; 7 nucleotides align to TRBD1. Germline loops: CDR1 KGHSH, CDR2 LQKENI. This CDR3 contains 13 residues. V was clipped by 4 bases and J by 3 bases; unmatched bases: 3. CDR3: CASSQGGGYEQYF. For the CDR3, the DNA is TGTGCCAGCTCACAAGGGGGCGGCTACGAGCAGTACTTC.

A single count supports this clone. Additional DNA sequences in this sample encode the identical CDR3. Written as DNA, the CDR3 is TGTGCCAGTAAACCGTTTACCGGGACAGGGGACGACTATGGCTACACCTTC. It translates to CASKPFTGTGDDYGYTF. The rearrangement links TRBV11-2 to TRBJ1-2, with TRBD1 matching 10 bases. The CDR3 is made up of 17 amino acids. V shed 9 bases, J shed 3 bases, and the junction held 16 bases outside the gene matches. Germline CDR1 is SGHAT and CDR2 is FQNNGV. Based on the CDR3 plus reference TRBV11-2 and TRBJ1-2, the full variable domain is EAGVAQSPRYKIIEKRQSVAFWCNPISGHATLYWYQQILGQGPKLLIQFQNNGVVDDSQLPKDRFSAERLKGVDSTLKIQPAKLEDSAVYLCASKPFTGTGDDYGYTFGSGTRLTVV.

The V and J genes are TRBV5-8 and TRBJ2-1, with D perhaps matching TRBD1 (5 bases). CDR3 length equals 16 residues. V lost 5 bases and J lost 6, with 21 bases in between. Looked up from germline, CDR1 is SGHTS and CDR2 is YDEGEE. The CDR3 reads CASRLSPTGLGNEQFF. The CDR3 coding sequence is TGTGCCAGCAGACTTAGCCCAACAGGTTTGGGCAATGAGCAGTTCTTC.

CDR3 sequence: CASSLAPGQGPPGYTF. In DNA form, the CDR3 reads TGCGCCAGCAGCTTGGCCCCGGGACAGGGGCCCCCTGGCTACACCTTC. J is TRBJ1-2 and V is TRBV5-1; TRBD1 matches at 10 bases. The CDR3 is 16 amino acids. Germline CDR1 reads SGHRS; CDR2 reads YFSETQ. The ends lost 0 bases at V and 7 bases at J; junction bases unmatched: 9.

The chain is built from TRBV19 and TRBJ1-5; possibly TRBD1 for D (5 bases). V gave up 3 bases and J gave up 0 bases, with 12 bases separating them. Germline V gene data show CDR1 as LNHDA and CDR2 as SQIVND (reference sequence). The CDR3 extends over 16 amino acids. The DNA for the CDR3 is TGTGCCAGTAGTATTGGGGGGACTTTTAGCAATCAGCCCCAGCATTTT. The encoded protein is CASSIGGTFSNQPQHF.

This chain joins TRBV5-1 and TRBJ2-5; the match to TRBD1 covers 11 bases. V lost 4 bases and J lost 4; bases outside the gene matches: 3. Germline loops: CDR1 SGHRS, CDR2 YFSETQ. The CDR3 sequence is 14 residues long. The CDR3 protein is CASSQGQGVETQYF. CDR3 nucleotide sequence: TGCGCCAGCAGCCAGGGACAGGGGGTAGAGACCCAGTACTTC.

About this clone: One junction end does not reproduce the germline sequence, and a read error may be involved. The CDR3 protein is CSSSLDRNQPQHF. CDR3 coding DNA: TGTTCCAGCAGCCTTGACAGGAATCAGCCCCAGCATTTT. V is TRBV7-9 and J is TRBJ1-5, with D possibly being TRBD1 (6 bases). The germline gives CDR1 SEHNR, CDR2 FQNEAQ (reference sequence). The CDR3 loop spans 13 amino acids.

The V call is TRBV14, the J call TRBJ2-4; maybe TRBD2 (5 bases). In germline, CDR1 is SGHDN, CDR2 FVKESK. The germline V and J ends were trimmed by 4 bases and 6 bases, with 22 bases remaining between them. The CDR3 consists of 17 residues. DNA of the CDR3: TGTGCCAGCAGCCCACCATTGACTACCGCCAAGGGAAACATTCAGTACTTC. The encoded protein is CASSPPLTTAKGNIQYF.

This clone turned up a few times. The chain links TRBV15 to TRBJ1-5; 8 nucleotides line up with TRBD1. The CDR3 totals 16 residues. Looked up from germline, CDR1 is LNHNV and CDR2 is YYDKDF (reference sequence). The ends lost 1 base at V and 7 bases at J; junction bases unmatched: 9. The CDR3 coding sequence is TGTGCCACCAGCAGAGGGACAGGGCGAAGTGGGCAGCCCCAGCATTTT. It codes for CATSRGTGRSGQPQHF.

The CDR3 DNA reads as TGTGCCAGCAGCTTAGTGGCGGGAGCAGCCTACGAGCAGTACTTC. Translation: CASSLVAGAAYEQYF. The rearrangement links TRBV7-2 to TRBJ2-7, with TRBD2 matching over 7 bases. The CDR3 sequence is 15 residues long. The germline gives CDR1 SGHTA, CDR2 FQGNSA. Trimming removed 1 base from V and 2 bases from J; junction bases left unmatched: 5.

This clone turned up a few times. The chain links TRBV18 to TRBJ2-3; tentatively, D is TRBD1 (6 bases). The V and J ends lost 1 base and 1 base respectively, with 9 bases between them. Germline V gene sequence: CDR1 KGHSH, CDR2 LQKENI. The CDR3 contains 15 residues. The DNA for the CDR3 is TGTGCCAGCTCACCACGGGACACTGGCACAGATACGCAGTATTTT. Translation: CASSPRDTGTDTQYF.

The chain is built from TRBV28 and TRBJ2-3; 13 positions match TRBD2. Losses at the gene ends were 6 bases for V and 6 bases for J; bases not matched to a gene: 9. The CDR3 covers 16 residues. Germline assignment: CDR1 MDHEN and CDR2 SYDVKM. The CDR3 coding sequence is TGTGCCAGCAGCGAAACTAGCGGGAGGGCGTCCGATACGCAGTATTTT. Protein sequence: CASSETSGRASDTQYF.

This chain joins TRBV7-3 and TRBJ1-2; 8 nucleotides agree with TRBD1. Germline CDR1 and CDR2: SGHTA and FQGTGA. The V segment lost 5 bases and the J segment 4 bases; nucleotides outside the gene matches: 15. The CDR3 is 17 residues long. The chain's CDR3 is CASSRYLTGQGTYGYTF. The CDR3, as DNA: TGTGCCAGCAGCCGGTACCTAACCGGACAGGGCACCTATGGCTACACCTTC.

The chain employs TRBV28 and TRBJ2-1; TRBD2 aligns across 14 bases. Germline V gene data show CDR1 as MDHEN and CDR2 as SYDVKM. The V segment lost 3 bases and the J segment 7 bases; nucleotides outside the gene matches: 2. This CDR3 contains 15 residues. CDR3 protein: CASSLGTSGRNEQFF. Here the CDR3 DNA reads TGTGCCAGCAGTTTGGGGACTAGCGGGAGAAATGAGCAGTTCTTC.

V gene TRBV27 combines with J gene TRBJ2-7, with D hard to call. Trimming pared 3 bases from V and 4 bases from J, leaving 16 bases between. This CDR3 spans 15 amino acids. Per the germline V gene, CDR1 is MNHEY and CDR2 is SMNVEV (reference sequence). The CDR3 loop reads CASSLGPPPQYEQYF. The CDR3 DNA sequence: TGTGCCAGCAGTTTGGGCCCCCCACCACAATACGAGCAGTACTTC.

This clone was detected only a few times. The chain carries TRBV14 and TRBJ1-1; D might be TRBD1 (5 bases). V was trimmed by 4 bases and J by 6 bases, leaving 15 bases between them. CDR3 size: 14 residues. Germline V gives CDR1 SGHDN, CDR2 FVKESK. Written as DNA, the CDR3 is TGTGCCAGCAGCCTCCGGATAGGGGCCGCTGAAGCTTTCTTT. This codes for CASSLRIGAAEAFF.

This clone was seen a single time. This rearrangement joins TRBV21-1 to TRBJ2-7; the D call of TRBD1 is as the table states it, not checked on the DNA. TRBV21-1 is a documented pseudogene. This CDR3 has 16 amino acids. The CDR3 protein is CASSKAVDRDVYEQYF. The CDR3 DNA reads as TGTGCCAGCAGCAAAGCCGTGGACAGGGATGTGTACGAGCAGTACTTC.

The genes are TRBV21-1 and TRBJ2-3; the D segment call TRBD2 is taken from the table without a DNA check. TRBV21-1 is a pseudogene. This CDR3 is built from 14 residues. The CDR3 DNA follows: TGTGCCAGCAGTCCTTCTAGCAGCACAGATACGCAGTATTTT. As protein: CASSPSSSTDTQYF.

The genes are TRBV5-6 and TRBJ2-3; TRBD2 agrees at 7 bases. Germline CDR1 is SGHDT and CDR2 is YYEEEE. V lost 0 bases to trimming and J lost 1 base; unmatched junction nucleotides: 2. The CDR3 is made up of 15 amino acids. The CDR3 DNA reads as TGTGCCAGCAGCTTGGTCCGGGGGGGCACAGATACGCAGTATTTT. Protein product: CASSLVRGGTDTQYF. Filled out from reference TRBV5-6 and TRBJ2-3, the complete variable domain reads DAGVTQSPTHLIKTRGQQVTLRCSPKSGHDTVSWYQQALGQGPQFIFQYYEEEERQRGNFPDRFSGHQFPNYSSELNVNALLLGDSALYLCASSLVRGGTDTQYFGPGTRLTVL.

The CDR3 sequence: CASSANRNTEAFF. DNA of the CDR3: TGTGCCAGCAGCGCGAACAGGAACACTGAAGCTTTCTTT. The rearrangement joins TRBV5-8 to TRBJ1-1; no clear D. Germline CDR1 SGHTS, CDR2 YDEGEE. The V end was cut by 4 bases, the J end by 1 base, with 8 bases between. The CDR3 extends over 13 amino acids.

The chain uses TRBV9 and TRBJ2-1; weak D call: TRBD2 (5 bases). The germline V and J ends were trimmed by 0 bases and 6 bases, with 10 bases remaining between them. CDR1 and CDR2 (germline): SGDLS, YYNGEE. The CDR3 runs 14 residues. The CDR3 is CASSVVLRANEQFF. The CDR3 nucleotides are TGTGCCAGCAGCGTAGTATTGAGGGCCAATGAGCAGTTCTTC.

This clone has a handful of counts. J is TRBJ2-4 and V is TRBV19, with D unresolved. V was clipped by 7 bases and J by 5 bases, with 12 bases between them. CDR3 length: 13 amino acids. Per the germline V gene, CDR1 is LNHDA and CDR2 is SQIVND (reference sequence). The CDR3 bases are TGTGCCAGTACCCTTGCCCAGGAAAACATTCAGTACTTC. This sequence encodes CASTLAQENIQYF.

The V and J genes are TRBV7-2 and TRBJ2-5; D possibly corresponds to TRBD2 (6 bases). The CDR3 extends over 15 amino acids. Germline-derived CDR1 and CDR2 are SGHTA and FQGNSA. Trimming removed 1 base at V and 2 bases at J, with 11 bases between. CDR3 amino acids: CASSLVNGGQETQYF. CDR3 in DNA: TGTGCCAGCAGCTTAGTGAACGGGGGACAAGAGACCCAGTACTTC.

CDR3 coding DNA: TGTGCCAGCAGCTTCGGCTCCTACGAGCAGTACTTC. Encoded protein: CASSFGSYEQYF. The rearrangement links TRBV11-2 to TRBJ2-7; the D is unclear. V dropped 3 bases and J dropped 0 bases, with 3 bases sitting between them. The germline CDR1 and CDR2 sequences are SGHAT and FQNNGV. The length of the CDR3 is 12 residues.

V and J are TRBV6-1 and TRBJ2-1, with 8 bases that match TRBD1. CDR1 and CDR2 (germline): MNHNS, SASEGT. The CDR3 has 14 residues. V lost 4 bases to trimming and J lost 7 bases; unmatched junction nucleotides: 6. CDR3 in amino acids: CASSARGPGNEQFF. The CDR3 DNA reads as TGTGCCAGCAGTGCCAGGGGGCCGGGGAATGAGCAGTTCTTC.